This T cell receptor beta chain was captured by sequencing in a study of blood T cell repertoires in COVID-19 (dated by TCRdb to 2018 to 2021). Regarding the complete study: Collaborator samples came from the United States, Italy and Spain and covered acute and convalescent phases of COVID-19. A de-identified subject ID, COVID-19 status, age in years and sex were almost always included in the sample metadata. Deeply sampled blood TCRbeta repertoires from subjects exposed to, actively infected with, or recovered from COVID-19 were included in the dataset. The material from the prospective study consisted of cDNA or gDNA derived from T cells, B-cell-depleted T cells, or PBMCs. Samples were obtained from the ongoing ImmuneRACE study (first 160 participants) and from about 1,300 subjects provided by 6 global collaborators. Where HLA class I and class II types were available, the types were taken from metadata supplied by the sample provider, not from assay-based typing. The repertoires were made available in a free public database intended to serve as a resource for research on the immune response to SARS-CoV-2.

Note on this clone: Its target antigen remains unknown. No clone much larger than this one lies a single base away; base qualities are absent.

The study at large found these results: How much clinical and demographic metadata was included differed by source and by participant, and the metadata was provided uncurated.

TCRbeta CDR3 regions were amplified from genomic DNA by means of the immunoSEQ Assay, a bias-controlled multiplex PCR. In the paper's pipeline: The number of nucleated cells in each sample was estimated from the amplification of reference gene primers within the assay. To quantify the absolute abundance of each unique TCRbeta CDR3 rearrangement, sequence reads were collapsed and filtered. For each sample, productive Simpson clonality was calculated by taking the square root of Simpson's diversity index across productive rearrangements. Not all clones reach the TCRdb copy of this immuneACCESS table, which keeps in-frame sequences only. Checked studies attribute under half of the gap to unresolved V genes and leave the rest unexplained. The V and J calls and clone size were taken over from that table, and D and trimming were inferred from the DNA. The sample contains roughly 150,000 clones, roughly 90% of them found a single time. The ten most abundant clones make up approximately 2.4% of the sample.

The collaborating institutions used their own protocols to collect whole blood in K2EDTA tubes. Collaborator samples were shipped for TCRbeta analysis as frozen whole blood, isolated PBMCs, or DNA extracted from either sample type. V lost 1 base and J lost 5 bases; the stretch between them is 11 bases long. Inclusive of the bounding cysteine and phenylalanine, the CDR3 is 14 residues long. The entry retains the CDR3 DNA only, 42 bases that are in frame from base 1. CDR1 and CDR2 (LGHNT, FRNRAP) derive from the germline V gene. This clonotype originated in a young man with acute or convalescent COVID-19. Rearrangement joined TRBV12-5 to TRBJ1-1, with the D gene not confidently named. The sample taken for sequencing was peripheral blood. The CDR3 loop reads CASGLGVRRTEAFF. The nucleotide sequence is given as TGTGCTAGTGGTTTGGGGGTTAGGAGGACTGAAGCTTTCTTT.